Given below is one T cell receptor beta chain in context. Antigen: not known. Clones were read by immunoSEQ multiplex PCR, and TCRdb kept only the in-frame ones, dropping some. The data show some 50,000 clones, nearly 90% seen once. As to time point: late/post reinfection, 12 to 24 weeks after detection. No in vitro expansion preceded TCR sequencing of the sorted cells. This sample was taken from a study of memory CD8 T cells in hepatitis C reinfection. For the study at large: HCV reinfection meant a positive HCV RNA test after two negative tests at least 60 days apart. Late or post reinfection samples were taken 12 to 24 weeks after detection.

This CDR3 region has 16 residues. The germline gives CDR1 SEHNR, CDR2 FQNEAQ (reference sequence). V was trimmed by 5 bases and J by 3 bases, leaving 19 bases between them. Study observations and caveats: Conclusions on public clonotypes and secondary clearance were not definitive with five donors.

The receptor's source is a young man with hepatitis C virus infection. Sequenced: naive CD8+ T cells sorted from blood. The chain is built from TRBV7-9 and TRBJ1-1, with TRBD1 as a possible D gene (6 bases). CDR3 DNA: TGTGCCAGCAGCCCAAGGGACACGTATACGGACACTGAAGCTTTCTTT. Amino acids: CASSPRDTYTDTEAFF.